These 30 T cell receptor beta chains originate from one sample sequenced in a study of blood T cell repertoires in COVID-19. Libraries were prepared by immunoSEQ multiplex PCR; TCRdb keeps only in-frame clonotypes and omits some of them. There are more than 55,000 clones in the sample; roughly 70% occur only once, and approximately 15% lies in the top ten. Sequences were obtained from peripheral blood. These receptors were collected from a woman in her 70s with acute or convalescent COVID-19.

This clone was seen a few times. The chain is built from TRBV23-1 and TRBJ1-1, with 12 nucleotides matching TRBD1. TRBV23-1 is marked as an open reading frame, function uncertain. After removal of 6 bases from V and 5 bases from J, the junction contained 4 bases not matched to a gene. The length of the CDR3 is 14 residues. CDR3 in amino acids: CASRGQGAGTEAFF. The CDR3 region has the DNA TGCGCCAGCAGGGGACAGGGGGCTGGTACTGAAGCTTTCTTT.

The chain joins TRBV4-1 to TRBJ2-2; 7 nucleotides agree with TRBD1. Per the germline V gene, CDR1 is MGHRA and CDR2 is YSYEKL. The length of the CDR3 is 15 residues. The V and J ends lost 4 bases and 1 base, in that order; junction bases with no gene match: 3. CDR3 protein: CASSPNRGNTGELFF. CDR3 in DNA: TGCGCCAGCAGCCCAAACAGGGGGAACACCGGGGAGCTGTTTTTT.

This sequence joins TRBV18 and TRBJ2-7; D is perhaps TRBD2 (5 bases). CDR1 KGHSH and CDR2 LQKENI come from the germline V gene. The CDR3 contains 16 residues. V lost 6 bases and J 2 bases, leaving 20 bases between the germline ends. DNA of the CDR3: TGTGCCAGCTCCCGGCTAACCGGCCCGGGGACCTACGAGCAGTACTTC. This gives the protein CASSRLTGPGTYEQYF. The variable domain in full, with the rest retrieved from reference TRBV18 and TRBJ2-7, is NAGVMQNPRHLVRRRGQEARLRCSPMKGHSHVYWYRQLPEEGLKFMVYLQKENIIDESGMPKERFSAEFPKEGPSILRIQQVVRGDSAAYFCASSRLTGPGTYEQYFGPGTRLTVT.

This clone was detected a few times. The rearrangement joins TRBV6-5 to TRBJ1-1; D unclear. This CDR3 region has 16 residues. V was cut by 0 bases and J by 2 bases, with 13 bases left in between. In germline, CDR1 is MNHEY, CDR2 SVGAGI. CDR3: CASSYSVLSHNTEAFF. In DNA form, the CDR3 reads TGTGCCAGCAGTTACTCAGTTTTAAGCCACAACACTGAAGCTTTCTTT.

The gene calls are TRBV4-1 and TRBJ2-5; 9 nucleotides match TRBD2. With 2 bases clipped from V and 3 bases from J, the junction kept 19 bases outside the gene matches. Germline CDR1 MGHRA, CDR2 YSYEKL. The CDR3 spans 20 residues. For the CDR3, the DNA is TGCGCCAGCAGCCAATGGGGTTTACGGCGGGGGGGCTTATCCGAAGAGACCCAGTACTTC. It codes for CASSQWGLRRGGLSEETQYF.

The chain links TRBV30 to TRBJ2-3; the D gene is possibly TRBD1 (5 bases). This CDR3 contains 16 residues. The germline V gene encodes CDR1 GTSNPN and CDR2 SVGIG (reference sequence). The V gene lost 2 bases and the J gene lost 0 bases, with 15 bases spanning the gap. The CDR3 here is CAWSPSGRVSTDTQYF. The DNA for the CDR3 is TGTGCCTGGAGTCCTTCGGGCAGGGTCAGCACAGATACGCAGTATTTT.

The gene calls are TRBV24-1 and TRBJ2-1, with D possibly matching TRBD1 (6 bases). The CDR3 length is 17 residues. Germline-derived CDR1 and CDR2 are KGHDR and SFDVKD. V lost 1 base and J 6 bases, leaving 18 bases between the germline ends. CDR3 protein: CATSDFLGQGKGNEQFF. CDR3 DNA sequence: TGTGCCACCAGTGATTTTCTAGGGCAGGGGAAAGGCAATGAGCAGTTCTTC.

Written as DNA, the CDR3 is TGTGCCAGTAGGGGTCTAGCCGAGTACAATGAGCAGTTCTTC. Translation: CASRGLAEYNEQFF. The V gene is TRBV19, the J gene TRBJ2-1; D might be TRBD2 (5 bases). CDR3 length: 14 residues. V lost 6 bases and J 4 bases, leaving 13 bases between the germline ends. Germline V CDR1 and CDR2: LNHDA, SQIVND (reference sequence).

CDR3 DNA sequence: TGTGCCAGCAGCTTAGGCCCAAGAGGGATCTCTGGAAACACCATATATTTT. The encoded protein is CASSLGPRGISGNTIYF. The V gene is TRBV7-8, the J gene TRBJ1-3; D not resolved. Deletions cut 1 base from V and 0 bases from J, with 13 bases between. Germline values: CDR1 SGHVS, CDR2 FQNEAQ. CDR3 size: 17 residues. Based on the CDR3 plus reference TRBV7-8 and TRBJ1-3, the full variable domain is GAGVSQSPRYKVAKRGQDVALRCDPISGHVSLFWYQQALGQGPEFLTYFQNEAQLDKSGLPSDRFFAERPEGSVSTLKIQRTQQEDSAVYLCASSLGPRGISGNTIYFGEGSWLTVV.

This sequence joins TRBV6-6 and TRBJ2-4; tentative D call: TRBD1 (6 bases). The CDR3 extends over 12 amino acids. The V gene's germline CDR1 is MNHNY and CDR2 SVGAGI (reference sequence). With 7 bases removed from V and 3 bases from J, the gap between germline ends came to 7 bases. The CDR3: CASKGGKNIQYF. As DNA, the CDR3 is TGTGCCAGCAAAGGGGGCAAAAACATTCAGTACTTC.

The chain employs TRBV11-1 and TRBJ1-1, with 8 nucleotides matching TRBD1. The ends lost 1 base at V and 5 bases at J; junction bases unmatched: 3. The CDR3 has 14 residues. Germline V gives CDR1 SGHAT, CDR2 FQDESV (reference sequence). CDR3 sequence (DNA): TGTGCCAGCAGCTTAGACAGGGGGAGGACTGAAGCTTTCTTT. Amino acid sequence: CASSLDRGRTEAFF.

This chain uses TRBV2 with TRBJ1-6; TRBD1 matches at 9 bases. Germline V CDR1 and CDR2: SNHLY, FYNNEI. V lost 5 bases, J lost 7 bases, and 3 bases stayed unmatched. The CDR3 spans 14 residues. CDR3 DNA: TGTGCCAGCAGTTCGGGACAGGGCAATTCACCCCTCCACTTT. Translating it yields CASSSGQGNSPLHF.

The chain carries TRBV2 and TRBJ1-2; 7 nucleotides agree with TRBD1. Germline CDR1 reads SNHLY; CDR2 reads FYNNEI. The J segment lost 0 bases and the V segment lost 5 bases, leaving 3 bases of the junction unmatched. This CDR3 spans 14 amino acids. As DNA, the CDR3 is TGTGCCAGCAGTATGGGACAGTCTAACTATGGCTACACCTTC. Translated, it gives CASSMGQSNYGYTF.

The rearrangement joins TRBV4-1 to TRBJ1-4, with D tentatively TRBD1 (6 bases). This CDR3 has 14 amino acids. V gave up 3 bases and J gave up 8 bases, with 13 bases separating them. The germline V gene encodes CDR1 MGHRA and CDR2 YSYEKL. The CDR3 sequence: CASSHVQGREKLFF. In nucleotides, the CDR3 is TGCGCCAGCAGCCACGTACAGGGTCGGGAAAAACTGTTTTTT.

This rearrangement joins TRBV7-2 to TRBJ1-5; unclear D gene. The CDR3 length is 15 residues. Germline CDR1 reads SGHTA; CDR2 reads FQGNSA. The V end was cut by 5 bases, the J end by 1 base, with 12 bases between. The CDR3 nucleotides are TGTGCCAGCAGCCGCGTGGGGAGGAGCAATCAGCCCCAGCATTTT. It yields the protein CASSRVGRSNQPQHF.

The J gene is TRBJ2-4, the V gene TRBV19; D may be TRBD2 (5 bases). The CDR3 has 14 amino acids. V dropped 5 bases and J dropped 5 bases, with 13 bases sitting between them. CDR1 and CDR2 (germline): LNHDA, SQIVND (reference sequence). CDR3 in amino acids: CASSPYKGENIQYF. As DNA, the CDR3 is TGTGCCAGTAGTCCTTATAAGGGAGAAAACATTCAGTACTTC. The full variable domain, completed using reference TRBV19 and TRBJ2-4, is DGGITQSPKYLFRKEGQNVTLSCEQNLNHDAMYWYRQDPGQGLRLIYYSQIVNDFQKGDIAEGYSVSREKKESFPLTVTSAQKNPTAFYLCASSPYKGENIQYFGAGTRLSVL.

The chain is built from TRBV12-5 and TRBJ2-7; a weak D match, TRBD1 (6 bases). V shed 1 base and J shed 6 bases, with 13 bases lying between them. CDR1 and CDR2 from the germline V gene are LGHNT and FRNRAP. The CDR3 length is 14 residues. The DNA of the CDR3 is TGTGCTAGTGGTTTGGCTTGGGTGGGGGCCGAGCAGTACTTC. This sequence encodes CASGLAWVGAEQYF.

This chain joins TRBV5-5 and TRBJ1-1; 8 bases align to TRBD1. Germline lookup yields CDR1 SGHKS and CDR2 YYEKEE (reference sequence). This CDR3 comprises 13 residues. With V trimmed by 4 bases and J by 6 bases, 5 bases remained unmatched. The CDR3 region is CASSPTGVSEAFF. CDR3 nucleotides: TGTGCCAGCAGCCCGACAGGGGTGTCTGAAGCTTTCTTT.

This clone was recorded a few times. This chain joins TRBV3-1 (or the pseudogene TRBV3-2) and TRBJ1-6, with D possibly TRBD1 on 5 matching bases. The CDR3 covers 18 residues. Trimming removed 5 bases from V and 1 base from J, with 18 bases in between. In germline, CDR1 is LGHDT, CDR2 YNNKEL (reference sequence). The CDR3: CASSSHPGGGSYNSPLHF. Here the CDR3 DNA reads TGTGCCAGCAGCTCGCACCCGGGGGGTGGGTCCTATAATTCACCCCTCCACTTT.

The sample holds one count of this clone. The genes are TRBV24-1 and TRBJ1-2, with 9 bases matching TRBD1. The junction had 5 bases not matched to a gene; V was cut back by 3 bases and J by 10 bases. The germline V gene encodes CDR1 KGHDR and CDR2 SFDVKD. The CDR3 runs 13 residues. The CDR3 DNA reads as TGTGCCACCAGTGATGACAGGGGGTTATCCTACACCTTC. Its protein product is CATSDDRGLSYTF.

The CDR3, as DNA: TGTGCCAGCAGCAAAGCGCGGGCAACAAACATGAACACTGAAGCTTTCTTT. The encoded protein is CASSKARATNMNTEAFF. The chain carries TRBV21-1 and TRBJ1-1. TRBV21-1 is labeled a pseudogene. The CDR3 runs to 17 residues.

The CDR3 sequence is CATSGAGDGTGRNEQFF. CDR3 sequence (DNA): TGTGCCACCAGTGGGGCCGGGGACGGGACAGGCCGCAATGAGCAGTTCTTC. The chain combines TRBV24-1 with TRBJ2-1; TRBD1 matches at 8 bases. This CDR3 has 17 residues. V lost 5 bases and J lost 6; bases outside the gene matches: 14. Per germline, CDR1 KGHDR and CDR2 SFDVKD.

The CDR3 reads CASGAASTDTQYF. CDR3 sequence (DNA): TGTGCCAGCGGGGCAGCTAGCACAGATACGCAGTATTTT. The chain uses TRBV12-3 or TRBV12-4 and TRBJ2-3; TRBD1 is a possible D gene (5 bases). The ends were cut back, 8 bases at V and 0 bases at J, with 9 bases in the middle. The CDR3 sequence is 13 residues long.

This clone was seen only a few times. V is TRBV30 and J is TRBJ1-3; D gene ambiguous. The CDR3 has 14 amino acids. The V gene lost 2 bases and the J gene lost 2 bases, with 10 bases spanning the gap. Germline V gene sequence: CDR1 GTSNPN, CDR2 SVGIG (reference sequence). The DNA for the CDR3 is TGTGCCTGGAGTCGGAGCTTTCCTGGAAACACCATATATTTT. Its translation is CAWSRSFPGNTIYF.

The chain links TRBV2 to TRBJ1-5, with 7 bases identical to TRBD1. The J segment lost 5 bases and the V segment lost 6 bases, leaving 7 bases of the junction unmatched. CDR3 size: 14 residues. Germline V gives CDR1 SNHLY, CDR2 FYNNEI. CDR3 sequence: CASRPRQGDQPQHF. The CDR3 DNA reads TGTGCCAGCAGACCACGACAGGGCGATCAGCCCCAGCATTTT.

This clone was detected only a few times. The chain links TRBV2 to TRBJ1-1; 10 bases match TRBD1. The length of the CDR3 is 12 residues. Unmatched junction bases numbered 4, after V lost 10 bases and J lost 5 bases. Germline CDR1 and CDR2: SNHLY and FYNNEI. The CDR3 spells CATGQGETEAFF. In nucleotides, the CDR3 is TGTGCCACCGGACAGGGGGAAACTGAAGCTTTCTTT.

Only a few counts were recorded for this clone. The rearrangement links TRBV3-1 (or the pseudogene TRBV3-2) to TRBJ2-3; TRBD1 agrees at 7 bases. Trimming at V came to 5 bases and at J to 2 bases, leaving 7 bases not matched to a gene. Germline CDR1 is LGHDT and CDR2 is YNNKEL (reference sequence). This CDR3 contains 15 residues. The CDR3 bases are TGTGCCAGCAGCGATCCAGGGGGTAACACAGATACGCAGTATTTT. Translated, it gives CASSDPGGNTDTQYF.

The chain joins TRBV7-6 to TRBJ2-1; possibly TRBD2 for D (5 bases). V was cut by 5 bases and J by 6 bases, with 17 bases left in between. Germline-derived CDR1 and CDR2 are SGHVS and FNYEAQ. This CDR3 comprises 15 residues. The CDR3 coding sequence is TGTGCCAGCAGCCCCGGACTCAATCTGGGCAATGAGCAGTTCTTC. Translating gives CASSPGLNLGNEQFF.

V is TRBV3-1 (or the pseudogene TRBV3-2) and J is TRBJ1-5; D not certain. Germline-derived CDR1 and CDR2 are LGHDT and YNNKEL (reference sequence). This CDR3 is 16 amino acids long. Trimming pared 4 bases from V and 0 bases from J, leaving 13 bases between. Here the CDR3 reads CASSPGLPNSNQPQHF. Here the CDR3 DNA reads TGTGCCAGCAGCCCCGGACTTCCGAATAGCAATCAGCCCCAGCATTTT.

This clone has ten or more counts. This sequence joins TRBV5-1 and TRBJ1-1; weak D call: TRBD1 (5 bases). The CDR3 runs to 16 residues. V dropped 4 bases and J dropped 3 bases, with 19 bases sitting between them. CDR1 is SGHRS and CDR2 is YFSETQ in the germline V gene. This CDR3 reads CASSLTRPQGHTEAFF. The CDR3, as DNA: TGCGCCAGCAGCCTTACCCGCCCTCAGGGCCACACTGAAGCTTTCTTT.